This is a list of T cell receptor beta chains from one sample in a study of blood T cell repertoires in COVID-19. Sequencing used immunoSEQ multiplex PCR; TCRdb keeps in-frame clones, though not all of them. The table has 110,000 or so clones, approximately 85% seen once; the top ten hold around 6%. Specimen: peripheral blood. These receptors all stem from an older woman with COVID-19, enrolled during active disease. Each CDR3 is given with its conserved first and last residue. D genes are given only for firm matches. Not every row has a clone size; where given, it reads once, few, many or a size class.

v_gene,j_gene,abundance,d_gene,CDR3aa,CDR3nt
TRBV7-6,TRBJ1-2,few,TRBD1,CASSLATGYGYTF,TGTGCCAGCAGCTTAGCGACAGGGTATGGCTACACCTTC
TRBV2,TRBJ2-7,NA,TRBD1,CASRGQFYEQYF,TGTGCCAGCAGGGGACAGTTCTACGAGCAGTACTTC
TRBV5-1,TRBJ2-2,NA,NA,CASSLQISTNTGELFF,TGCGCCAGCAGCTTGCAGATTAGCACCAACACCGGGGAGCTGTTTTTT
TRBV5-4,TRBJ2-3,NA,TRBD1,CASSSPGTGGIHTDTQYF,TGTGCCAGCAGCTCTCCCGGGACAGGGGGGATACACACAGATACGCAGTATTTT
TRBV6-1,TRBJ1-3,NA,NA,CASSEVLEDSGNTIYF,TGTGCCAGCAGTGAAGTCTTGGAGGACTCTGGAAACACCATATATTTT
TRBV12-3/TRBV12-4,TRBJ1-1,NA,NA,CASNEVNTEAFF,TGTGCCTCGAATGAGGTGAACACTGAAGCTTTCTTT
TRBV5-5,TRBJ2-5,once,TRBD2,CASSLLAGVQETQYF,TGTGCCAGCAGCTTGCTAGCGGGGGTTCAAGAGACCCAGTACTTC
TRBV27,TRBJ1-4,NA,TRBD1,CASSLWPGGEKLFF,TGTGCCAGCAGTCTGTGGCCAGGGGGAGAAAAACTGTTTTTT
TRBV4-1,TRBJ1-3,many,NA,CASSSPLDSSGNTIYF,TGCGCCAGCAGCTCCCCTCTGGACAGCTCTGGAAACACCATATATTTT
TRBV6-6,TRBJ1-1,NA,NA,CASSYLRGGQDTEAFF,TGTGCCAGCAGTTACCTAAGGGGGGGGCAGGACACTGAAGCTTTCTTT
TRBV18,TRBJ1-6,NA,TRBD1,CASSSGGGSPLHF,TGTGCCAGCTCATCAGGGGGAGGTTCACCCCTCCACTTT
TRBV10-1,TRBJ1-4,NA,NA,CASSAGSRGKLFF,TGCGCCAGCAGTGCGGGGTCTCGGGGAAAACTGTTTTTT
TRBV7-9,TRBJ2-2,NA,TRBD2,CASSWTSDTGELFF,TGTGCCAGCAGCTGGACTAGTGACACCGGGGAGCTGTTTTTT
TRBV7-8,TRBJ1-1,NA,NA,CASSFRVGGRNTEAFF,TGTGCCAGCAGCTTCCGCGTTGGGGGCAGGAACACTGAAGCTTTCTTT
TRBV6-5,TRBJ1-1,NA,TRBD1,CASSTDRGETEAFF,TGTGCCAGCAGCACCGACAGGGGTGAAACTGAAGCTTTCTTT
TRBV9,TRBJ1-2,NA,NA,CASSPGARTDYGYTF,TGTGCCAGCAGCCCAGGGGCACGGACGGACTATGGCTACACCTTC
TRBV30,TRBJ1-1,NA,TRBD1,CAWSASRTGWANTEAFF,TGTGCCTGGAGTGCAAGCCGGACAGGGTGGGCGAACACTGAAGCTTTCTTT
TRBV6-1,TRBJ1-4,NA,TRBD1,CASSVDREGNEKLFF,TGTGCCAGCAGTGTGGACAGGGAGGGTAATGAAAAACTGTTTTTT
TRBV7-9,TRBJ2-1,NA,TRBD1,CASSWDRGNEQFF,TGTGCCAGCAGCTGGGACAGGGGAAATGAGCAGTTCTTC
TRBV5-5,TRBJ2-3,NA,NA,CASSSAFRGTDTQYF,TGTGCCAGCAGCTCGGCTTTCCGGGGGACAGATACGCAGTATTTT
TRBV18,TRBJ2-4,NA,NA,CASSSLSKNIQYF,TGTGCCAGCTCATCACTCTCCAAAAACATTCAGTACTTC
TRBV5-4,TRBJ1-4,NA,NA,CASSLLADPNEKLFF,TGTGCCAGCAGCTTGTTGGCGGATCCTAATGAAAAACTGTTTTTT
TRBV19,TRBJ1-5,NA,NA,CASSEGVNQPQHF,TGTGCCAGTAGTGAAGGGGTCAATCAGCCCCAGCATTTT
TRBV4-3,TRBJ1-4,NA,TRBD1,CASSPGQGNEKLFF,TGCGCCAGCAGCCCCGGACAGGGAAATGAAAAACTGTTTTTT
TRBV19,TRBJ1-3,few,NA,CASSTSGESGNTIYF,TGTGCCAGTAGTACCTCCGGGGAATCTGGAAACACCATATATTTT